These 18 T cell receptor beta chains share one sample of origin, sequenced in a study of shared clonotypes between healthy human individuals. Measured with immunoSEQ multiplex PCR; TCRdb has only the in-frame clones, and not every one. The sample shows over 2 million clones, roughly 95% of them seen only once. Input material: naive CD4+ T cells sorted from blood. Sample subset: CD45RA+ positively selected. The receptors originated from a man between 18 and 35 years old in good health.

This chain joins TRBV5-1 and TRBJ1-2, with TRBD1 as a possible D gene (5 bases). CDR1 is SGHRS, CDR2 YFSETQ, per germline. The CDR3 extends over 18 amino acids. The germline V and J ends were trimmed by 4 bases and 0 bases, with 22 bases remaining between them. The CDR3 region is CASSPMGSSGVTNYGYTF. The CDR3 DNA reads TGCGCCAGCAGCCCTATGGGTTCGTCGGGGGTCACTAACTATGGCTACACCTTC. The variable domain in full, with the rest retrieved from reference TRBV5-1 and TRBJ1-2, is KAGVTQTPRYLIKTRGQQVTLSCSPISGHRSVSWYQQTPGQGLQFLFEYFSETQRNKGNFPGRFSGRQFSNSRSEMNVSTLELGDSALYLCASSPMGSSGVTNYGYTFGSGTRLTVV.

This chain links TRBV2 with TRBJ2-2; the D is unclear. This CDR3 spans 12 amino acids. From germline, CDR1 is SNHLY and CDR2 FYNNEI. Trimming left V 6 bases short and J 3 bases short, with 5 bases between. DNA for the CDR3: TGTGCCAGCAGAATACACACCGGGGAGCTGTTTTTT. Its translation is CASRIHTGELFF. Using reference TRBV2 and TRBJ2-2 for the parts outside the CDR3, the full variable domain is EPEVTQTPSHQVTQMGQEVILRCVPISNHLYFYWYRQILGQKVEFLVSFYNNEISEKSEIFDDQFSVERPDGSNFTLKIRSTKLEDSAMYFCASRIHTGELFFGEGSRLTVL.

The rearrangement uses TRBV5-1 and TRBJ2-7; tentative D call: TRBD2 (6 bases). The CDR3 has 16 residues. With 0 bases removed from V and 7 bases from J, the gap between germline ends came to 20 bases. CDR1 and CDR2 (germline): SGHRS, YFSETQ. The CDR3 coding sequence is TGCGCCAGCAGCTTGGCCGGGGGATCCACCCTGGGGGAGCAGTACTTC. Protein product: CASSLAGGSTLGEQYF. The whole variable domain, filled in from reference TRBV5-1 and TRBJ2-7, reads KAGVTQTPRYLIKTRGQQVTLSCSPISGHRSVSWYQQTPGQGLQFLFEYFSETQRNKGNFPGRFSGRQFSNSRSEMNVSTLELGDSALYLCASSLAGGSTLGEQYFGPGTRLTVT.

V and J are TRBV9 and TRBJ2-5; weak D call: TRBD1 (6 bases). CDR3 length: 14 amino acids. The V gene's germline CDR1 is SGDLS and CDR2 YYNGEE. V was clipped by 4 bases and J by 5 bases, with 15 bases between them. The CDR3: CASSPRTGWETQYF. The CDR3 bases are TGTGCCAGCAGCCCCCGAACAGGGTGGGAGACCCAGTACTTC.

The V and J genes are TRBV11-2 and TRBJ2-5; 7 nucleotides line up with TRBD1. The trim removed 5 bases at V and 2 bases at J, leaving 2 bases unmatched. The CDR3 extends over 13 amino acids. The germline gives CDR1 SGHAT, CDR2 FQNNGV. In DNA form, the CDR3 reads TGTGCCAGCAGCAAGACAGGGCAAGAGACCCAGTACTTC. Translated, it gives CASSKTGQETQYF.

The CDR3: CASRRTGQVTDTQYF. The DNA of the CDR3 is TGCGCCAGCCGACGTACCGGACAAGTCACAGATACGCAGTATTTT. The rearrangement uses TRBV10-1 and TRBJ2-3; the D gene is possibly TRBD1 (5 bases). Trimming stripped 8 bases from V and 2 bases from J, with 17 bases between. The CDR3 loop spans 15 amino acids. Germline V CDR1 and CDR2: WNHNN, SYGVQD (reference sequence).

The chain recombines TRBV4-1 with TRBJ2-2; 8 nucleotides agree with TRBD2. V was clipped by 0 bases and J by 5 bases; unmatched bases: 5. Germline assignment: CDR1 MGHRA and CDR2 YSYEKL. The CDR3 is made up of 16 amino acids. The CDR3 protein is CASSQEGGRKTGELFF. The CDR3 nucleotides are TGCGCCAGCAGCCAAGAAGGCGGGAGGAAAACCGGGGAGCTGTTTTTT.

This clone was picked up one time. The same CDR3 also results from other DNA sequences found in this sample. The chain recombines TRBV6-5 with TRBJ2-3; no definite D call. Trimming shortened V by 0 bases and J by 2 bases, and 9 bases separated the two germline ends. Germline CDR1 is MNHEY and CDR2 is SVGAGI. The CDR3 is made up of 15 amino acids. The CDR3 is CASSYSGGFTDTQYF. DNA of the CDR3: TGTGCCAGCAGTTACTCGGGCGGATTCACAGATACGCAGTATTTT.

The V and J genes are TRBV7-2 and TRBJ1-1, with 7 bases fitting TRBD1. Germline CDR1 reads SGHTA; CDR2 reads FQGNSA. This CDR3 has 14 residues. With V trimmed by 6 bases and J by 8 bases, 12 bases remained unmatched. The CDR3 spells CASRQQGKKVEAFF. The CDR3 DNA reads TGTGCCAGCAGACAACAGGGGAAAAAGGTGGAAGCTTTCTTT.

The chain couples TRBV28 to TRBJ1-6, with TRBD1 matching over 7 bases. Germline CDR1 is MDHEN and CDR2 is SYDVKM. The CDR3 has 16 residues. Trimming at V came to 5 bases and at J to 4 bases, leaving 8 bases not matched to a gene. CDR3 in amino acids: CASSRQGSSYNSPLHF. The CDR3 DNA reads TGTGCCAGCAGTCGACAGGGATCCTCATATAATTCACCCCTCCACTTT.

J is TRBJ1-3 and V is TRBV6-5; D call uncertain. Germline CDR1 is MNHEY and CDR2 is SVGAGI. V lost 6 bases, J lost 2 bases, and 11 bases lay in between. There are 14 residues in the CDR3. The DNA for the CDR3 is TGTGCCAGCAGCCCGACCGAGGCTGGAAACACCATATATTTT. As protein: CASSPTEAGNTIYF.

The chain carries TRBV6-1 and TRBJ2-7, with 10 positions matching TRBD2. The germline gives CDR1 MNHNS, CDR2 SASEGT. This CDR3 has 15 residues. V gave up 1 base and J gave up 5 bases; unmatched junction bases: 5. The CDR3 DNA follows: TGTGCCAGCAGTGAAGGACTAGCGGGCCTCGACGAGCAGTACTTC. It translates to CASSEGLAGLDEQYF.

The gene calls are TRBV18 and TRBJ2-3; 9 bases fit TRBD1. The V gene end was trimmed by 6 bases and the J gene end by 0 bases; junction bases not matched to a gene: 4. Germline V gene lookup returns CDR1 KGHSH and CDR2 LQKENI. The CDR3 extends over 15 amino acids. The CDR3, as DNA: TGTGCCAGCTCTGGGACAGGGAGAAGCACAGATACGCAGTATTTT. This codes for CASSGTGRSTDTQYF.

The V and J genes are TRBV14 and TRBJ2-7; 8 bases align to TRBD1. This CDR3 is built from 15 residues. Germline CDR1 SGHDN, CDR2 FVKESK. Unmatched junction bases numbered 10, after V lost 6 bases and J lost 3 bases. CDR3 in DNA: TGTGCCAGCAGACCGTCCGGGACAGGAGTCTACGAGCAGTACTTC. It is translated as CASRPSGTGVYEQYF. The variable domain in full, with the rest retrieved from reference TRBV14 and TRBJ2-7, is EAGVTQFPSHSVIEKGQTVTLRCDPISGHDNLYWYRRVMGKEIKFLLHFVKESKQDESGMPNNRFLAERTGGTYSTLKVQPAELEDSGVYFCASRPSGTGVYEQYFGPGTRLTVT.

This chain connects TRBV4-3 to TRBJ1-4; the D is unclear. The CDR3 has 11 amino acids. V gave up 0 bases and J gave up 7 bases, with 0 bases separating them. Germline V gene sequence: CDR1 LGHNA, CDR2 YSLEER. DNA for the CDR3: TGCGCCAGCAGCCAAGATGAAAAACTGTTTTTT. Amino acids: CASSQDEKLFF.

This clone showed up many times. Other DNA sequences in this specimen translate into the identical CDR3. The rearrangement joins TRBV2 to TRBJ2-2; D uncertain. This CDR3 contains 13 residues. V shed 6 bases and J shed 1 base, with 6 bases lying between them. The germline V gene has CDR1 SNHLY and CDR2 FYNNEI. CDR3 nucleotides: TGTGCCAGCAGACCAGAGAACACCGGGGAGCTGTTTTTT. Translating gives CASRPENTGELFF.

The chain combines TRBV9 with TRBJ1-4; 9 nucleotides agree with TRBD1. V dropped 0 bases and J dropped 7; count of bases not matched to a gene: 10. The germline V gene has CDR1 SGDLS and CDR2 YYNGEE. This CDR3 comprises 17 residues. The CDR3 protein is CASSVETGGGLGEKLFF. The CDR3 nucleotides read TGTGCCAGCAGCGTAGAGACAGGGGGTGGGCTAGGTGAAAAACTGTTTTTT.

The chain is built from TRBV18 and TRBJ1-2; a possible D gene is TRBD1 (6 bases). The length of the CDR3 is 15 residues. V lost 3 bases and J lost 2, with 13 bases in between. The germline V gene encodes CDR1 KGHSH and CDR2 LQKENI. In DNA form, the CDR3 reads TGTGCCAGCTCACCTTTTACAGGGAAGAACTATGGCTACACCTTC. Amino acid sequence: CASSPFTGKNYGYTF.